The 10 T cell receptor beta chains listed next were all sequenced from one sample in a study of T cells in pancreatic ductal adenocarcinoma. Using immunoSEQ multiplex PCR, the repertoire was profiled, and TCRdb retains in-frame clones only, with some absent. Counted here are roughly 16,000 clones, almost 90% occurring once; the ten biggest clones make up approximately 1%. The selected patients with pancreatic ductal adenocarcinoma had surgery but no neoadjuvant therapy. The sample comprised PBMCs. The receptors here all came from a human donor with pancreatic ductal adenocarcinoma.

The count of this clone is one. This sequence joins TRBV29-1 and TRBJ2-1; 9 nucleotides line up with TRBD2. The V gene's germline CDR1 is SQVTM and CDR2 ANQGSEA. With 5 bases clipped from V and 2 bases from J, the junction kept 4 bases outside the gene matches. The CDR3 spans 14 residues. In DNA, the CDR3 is TGCAGCGTTATTAGCGGGGGAACCTACAATGAGCAGTTCTTC. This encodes CSVISGGTYNEQFF.

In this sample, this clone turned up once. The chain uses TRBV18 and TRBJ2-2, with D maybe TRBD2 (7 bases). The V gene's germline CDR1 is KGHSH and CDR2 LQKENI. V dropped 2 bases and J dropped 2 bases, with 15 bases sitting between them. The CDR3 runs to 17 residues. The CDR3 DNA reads TGTGCCAGCTCACCAATGCAGGGGAGGGCCAACACCGGGGAGCTGTTTTTT. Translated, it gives CASSPMQGRANTGELFF. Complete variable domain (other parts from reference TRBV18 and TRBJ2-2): NAGVMQNPRHLVRRRGQEARLRCSPMKGHSHVYWYRQLPEEGLKFMVYLQKENIIDESGMPKERFSAEFPKEGPSILRIQQVVRGDSAAYFCASSPMQGRANTGELFFGEGSRLTVL.

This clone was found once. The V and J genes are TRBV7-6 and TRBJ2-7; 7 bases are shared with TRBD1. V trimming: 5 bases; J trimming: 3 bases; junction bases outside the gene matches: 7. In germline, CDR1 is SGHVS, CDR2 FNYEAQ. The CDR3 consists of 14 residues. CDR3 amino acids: CASSIGTAGYEQYF. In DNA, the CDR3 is TGTGCCAGCAGCATTGGGACAGCCGGCTACGAGCAGTACTTC.

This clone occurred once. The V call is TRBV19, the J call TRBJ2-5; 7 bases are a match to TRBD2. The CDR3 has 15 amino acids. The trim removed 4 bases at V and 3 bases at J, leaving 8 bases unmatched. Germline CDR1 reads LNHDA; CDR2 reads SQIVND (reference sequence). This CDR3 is CASSNDGGLKETQYF. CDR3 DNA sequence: TGTGCCAGTAGTAATGACGGGGGACTAAAAGAGACCCAGTACTTC.

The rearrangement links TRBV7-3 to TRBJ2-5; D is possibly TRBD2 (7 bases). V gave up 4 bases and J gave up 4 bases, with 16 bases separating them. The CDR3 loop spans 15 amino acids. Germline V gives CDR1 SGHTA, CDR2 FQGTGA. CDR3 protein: CASSSIPGGLETQYF. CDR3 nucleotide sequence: TGTGCCAGCAGCTCGATCCCGGGGGGCCTAGAGACCCAGTACTTC.

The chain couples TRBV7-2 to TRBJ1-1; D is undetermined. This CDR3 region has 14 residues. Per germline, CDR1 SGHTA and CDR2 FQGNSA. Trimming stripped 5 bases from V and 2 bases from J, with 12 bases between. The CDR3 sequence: CASSERARNTEAFF. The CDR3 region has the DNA TGTGCCAGCAGCGAGAGGGCCAGAAACACTGAAGCTTTCTTT. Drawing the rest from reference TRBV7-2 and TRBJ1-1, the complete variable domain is GAGVSQSPSNKVTEKGKDVELRCDPISGHTALYWYRQSLGQGLEFLIYFQGNSAPDKSGLPSDRFSAERTGGSVSTLTIQRTQQEDSAVYLCASSERARNTEAFFGQGTRLTVV.

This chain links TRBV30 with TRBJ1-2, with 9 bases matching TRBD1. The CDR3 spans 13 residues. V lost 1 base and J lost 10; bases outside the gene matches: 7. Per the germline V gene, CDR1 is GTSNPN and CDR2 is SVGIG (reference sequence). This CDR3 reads CAWSEGTGKNYTF. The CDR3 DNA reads TGTGCCTGGAGTGAGGGGACAGGGAAGAACTACACCTTC. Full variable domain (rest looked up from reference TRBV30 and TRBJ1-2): SQTIHQWPATLVQPVGSPLSLECTVEGTSNPNLYWYRQAAGRGLQLLFYSVGIGQISSEVPQNLSASRPQDRQFILSSKKLLLSDSGFYLCAWSEGTGKNYTFGSGTRLTVV.

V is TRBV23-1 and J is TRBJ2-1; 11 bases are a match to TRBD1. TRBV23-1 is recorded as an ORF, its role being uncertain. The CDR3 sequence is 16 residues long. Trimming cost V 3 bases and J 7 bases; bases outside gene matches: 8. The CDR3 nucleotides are TGCGCCAGCAGTCAGCCGCACGGGACAGGGGGTAATGAGCAGTTCTTC. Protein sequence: CASSQPHGTGGNEQFF.

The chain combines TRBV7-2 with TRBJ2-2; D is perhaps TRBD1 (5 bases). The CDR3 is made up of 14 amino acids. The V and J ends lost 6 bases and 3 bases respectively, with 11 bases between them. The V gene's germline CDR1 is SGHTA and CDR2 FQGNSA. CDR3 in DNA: TGTGCCAGCAGATCCCGACAGCACACCGGGGAGCTGTTTTTT. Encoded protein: CASRSRQHTGELFF.

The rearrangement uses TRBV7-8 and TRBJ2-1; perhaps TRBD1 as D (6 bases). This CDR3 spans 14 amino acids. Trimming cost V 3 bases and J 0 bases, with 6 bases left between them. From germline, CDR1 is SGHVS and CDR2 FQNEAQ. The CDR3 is CASSLDSSYNEQFF. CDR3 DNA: TGTGCCAGCAGCTTGGACAGCTCCTACAATGAGCAGTTCTTC.